A selection of T cell receptor beta chains follows, all from one sample in a study of T-cell reconstitution after alpha-beta-depleted transplantation in children. One entry per CDR3 protein, called by TCRdb with MiXCR from the PCR reads. The repertoire has about 300,000 distinct CDR3 sequences, about 9.4% of them found once; the top ten carry approximately 7%. Here the sequenced sample was PBMCs, taken before TCRalphabeta/CD19-depleted stem cell transplant. The receptors derive from a boy less than two years old with acute myeloid leukemia, due to receive a stem cell transplant. Both conserved end residues are part of each CDR3. The D gene is left open where the match is weak. Rows may omit the clone size; those that give it use once, few, many or a size class.

TRBJ1-5 many . TRBV14 CASSRQTTSNQPQHF TGTGCCAGCAGTCGGCAGACAACTAGCAATCAGCCCCAGCATTTT
TRBJ1-5 many . TRBV5-5 CASSPMGYQPQHF TGTGCCAGCAGCCCCATGGGCTATCAGCCCCAGCATTTT
TRBJ2-7 few . TRBV25-1 CASSDVGGRELEQYF TGTGCCAGCAGTGATGTGGGGGGGCGGGAGCTCGAGCAGTACTTC
TRBJ2-1 many . TRBV24-1 CATSDSTDEQFF TGTGCCACCAGTGATTCGACGGATGAGCAGTTCTTC
TRBJ1-6 . . TRBV25-1 CASSEVGNYNSPLHF TGTGCCAGCAGTGAAGTAGGGAACTATAATTCACCCCTCCACTTT
TRBJ2-4 many . TRBV10-2 CASSEGGWSLAKNIQYF TGCGCCAGCAGTGAGGGGGGATGGAGCTTAGCCAAAAACATTCAGTACTTC
TRBJ2-3 many . TRBV29-1 CSVDGLEVDTQYF TGCAGCGTTGACGGGCTAGAGGTAGATACGCAGTATTTT
TRBJ2-1 . . TRBV19 CASSIDQGRSYNEQFF TGTGCCAGTAGTATAGACCAAGGCCGCTCCTACAATGAGCAGTTCTTC
TRBJ2-2 . TRBD1 TRBV7-6 CASSFTTGPTGGELFF TGTGCCAGCAGCTTTACGACAGGGCCTACAGGCGGGGAGCTGTTTTTT
TRBJ2-3 . TRBD2 TRBV19 CASSKFLAGQTDTQYF TGTGCCAGTAGTAAATTCCTAGCGGGACAGACAGATACGCAGTATTTT
TRBJ2-7 . TRBD1 TRBV6-1 CASSSAGQGSYEQYF TGTGCCAGCAGTAGTGCGGGACAGGGTAGTTACGAGCAGTACTTC
TRBJ2-1 few TRBD1 TRBV2 CASSRTGAHNEQFF TGTGCCAGCAGTAGGACAGGGGCACACAATGAGCAGTTCTTC
TRBJ2-3 few TRBD1 TRBV7-2 CASSFRRTGGTDTQYF TGTGCCAGCAGCTTTCGGCGGACAGGGGGCACAGATACGCAGTATTTT
TRBJ2-7 many TRBD1 TRBV19 CASSARDRAPSYEQYF TGTGCCAGTAGTGCCCGGGACAGGGCTCCTAGTTACGAGCAGTACTTC
TRBJ1-1 many TRBD1 TRBV6-5 CASSYGTENTEAFF TGTGCCAGCAGTTACGGGACAGAGAACACTGAAGCTTTCTTT
TRBJ2-1 many . TRBV3-1 CASSQEGGQFF TGTGCCAGCAGTCAAGAAGGAGGGCAGTTCTTC
TRBJ2-1 many . TRBV15 CATSRGGKGRSIRNEQFF TGTGCCACCAGCAGAGGAGGGAAGGGTCGGTCTATTCGTAATGAGCAGTTCTTC
TRBJ2-7 . TRBD2 TRBV7-9 CASSGLTSGESEQYF TGTGCCAGCAGCGGCCTTACTAGCGGGGAAAGCGAGCAGTACTTC
TRBJ1-1 few TRBD1 TRBV7-3 CASSLTGTGGGTEAFF TGTGCCAGCAGCTTAACCGGGACAGGAGGTGGCACTGAAGCTTTCTTT
TRBJ2-3 many TRBD2 TRBV4-3 CASSQDHPAGVSFTDTQYF TGCGCCAGCAGCCAAGATCACCCAGCGGGAGTTTCCTTCACAGATACGCAGTATTTT
TRBJ2-3 many . TRBV7-8 CASSLDRGGDTQYF TGTGCCAGCAGCTTAGACCGGGGCGGAGATACGCAGTATTTT
TRBJ2-3 . TRBD2 TRBV5-4 CASSRLAGGGDTQYF TGTGCCAGCAGCCGACTAGCGGGAGGGGGAGATACGCAGTATTTT
TRBJ1-6 . TRBD1 TRBV7-8 CASSLRGTDNSPLHF TGTGCCAGCAGCTTAAGAGGGACAGATAATTCACCCCTCCACTTT
TRBJ2-7 many TRBD2 TRBV14 CASSSGLAGRHEQYF TGTGCCAGCAGCTCCGGACTAGCGGGAAGGCACGAGCAGTACTTC
TRBJ2-5 many . TRBV7-2 CASSPGRTGETQYF TGTGCCAGCAGCCCAGGGCGGACCGGGGAGACCCAGTACTTC
TRBJ2-2 many TRBD2 TRBV20-1 CSARTSGSVGTGELFF TGCAGTGCAAGGACTAGCGGGTCCGTGGGCACCGGGGAGCTGTTTTTT
TRBJ2-7 many . TRBV6-5 CASSYSGGTYEQYF TGTGCCAGCAGTTACTCGGGGGGAACCTACGAGCAGTACTTC
TRBJ2-3 many . TRBV11-2 CASSLGGPTDTQYF TGTGCCAGCAGCTTAGGGGGGCCTACAGATACGCAGTATTTT
TRBJ2-7 many . TRBV20-1 CSARVTGSYEQYF TGCAGTGCTAGAGTTACCGGGTCCTACGAGCAGTACTTC
TRBJ2-4 few . TRBV18 CASSPNVPKNIQYF TGTGCCAGCTCGCCTAACGTACCTAAAAACATTCAGTACTTC
TRBJ2-1 many . TRBV29-1 CSVERQGYNEQFF TGCAGCGTTGAACGGCAGGGCTACAATGAGCAGTTCTTC